This T cell receptor beta chain was observed in a study of control samples from healthy donors and cancer patients. The CDR3 runs 14 residues. The V and J ends lost 4 bases and 8 bases, in that order; junction bases with no gene match: 4. Germline assignment: CDR1 LGHDT and CDR2 YNNKEL (reference sequence). The repertoire was sequenced with immunoSEQ multiplex PCR; TCRdb's copy has only in-frame clones and lacks some. This sample yields roughly 80,000 clones, of which approximately 92% are seen a single time; about 5% belongs to the top ten. The material sequenced was blood. The chain combines TRBV3-1 (or the pseudogene TRBV3-2) with TRBJ1-6; TRBD1 agrees at 8 bases. This receptor was obtained from a woman aged 55-69 years in good health. CDR3 coding DNA: TGTGCCAGCAGCCGACAGGGGATCGATTCACCCCTCCACTTT. Translating it yields CASSRQGIDSPLHF.